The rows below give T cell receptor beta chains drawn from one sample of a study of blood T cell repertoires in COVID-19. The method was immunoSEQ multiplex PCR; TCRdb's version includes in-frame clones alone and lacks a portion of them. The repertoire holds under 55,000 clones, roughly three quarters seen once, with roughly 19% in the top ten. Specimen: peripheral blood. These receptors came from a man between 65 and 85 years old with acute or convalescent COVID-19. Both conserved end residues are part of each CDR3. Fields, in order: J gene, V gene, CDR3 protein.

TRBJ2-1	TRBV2	CAFPPPTGINEQFF
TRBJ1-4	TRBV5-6	CASSFGDEKLFF
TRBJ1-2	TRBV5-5	CASSGGTADYGYTF
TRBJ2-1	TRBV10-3	CAISGKGGARSYNEQFF
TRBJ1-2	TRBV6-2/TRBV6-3	CASSPGTGARNYGYTF
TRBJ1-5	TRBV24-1	CATSAPGGLSNQPQHF
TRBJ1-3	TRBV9	CASSVDTGGNTIYF
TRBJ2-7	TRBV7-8	CASSLFGAGTGGYEQYF
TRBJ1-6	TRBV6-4	CASSPGSSYNSPLHF
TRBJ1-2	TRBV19	CASSMGQRPVYGYTF
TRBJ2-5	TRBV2	CASSEGIWGRGETQYF
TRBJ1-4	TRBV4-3	CASSQGGRGANEKLFF
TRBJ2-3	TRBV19	CASSSLPADTQYF
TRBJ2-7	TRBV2	CASNPGTISYEQYF
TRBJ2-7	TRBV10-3	CAISDPLDRFHEQYF
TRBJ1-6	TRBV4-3	CASSWAGGYDSPLHF
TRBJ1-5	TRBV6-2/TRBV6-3	CASSYSAGTSSQPQHF
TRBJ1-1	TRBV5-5	CASSVTELNTEAFF
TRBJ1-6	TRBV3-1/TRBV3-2	CASSQGGGNSPLHF
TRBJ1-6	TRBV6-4	CASRRDRGYSPLHF
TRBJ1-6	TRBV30	CAWSSIDRDHSPLHF
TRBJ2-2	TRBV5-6	CASSLETGSNTGELFF
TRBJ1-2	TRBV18	CASSPPGRDGTNYGYTF
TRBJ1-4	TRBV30	CALNPIAGGSEKLFF
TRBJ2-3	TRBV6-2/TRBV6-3	CASSVLGERLTDTQYF
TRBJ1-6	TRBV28	CASSSNPGQLNSPLHF
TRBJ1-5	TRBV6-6	CASSVQGVGNQPQHF
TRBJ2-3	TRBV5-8	CASRPLPTDTQYF
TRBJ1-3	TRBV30	CAWKGGFSGNTIYF